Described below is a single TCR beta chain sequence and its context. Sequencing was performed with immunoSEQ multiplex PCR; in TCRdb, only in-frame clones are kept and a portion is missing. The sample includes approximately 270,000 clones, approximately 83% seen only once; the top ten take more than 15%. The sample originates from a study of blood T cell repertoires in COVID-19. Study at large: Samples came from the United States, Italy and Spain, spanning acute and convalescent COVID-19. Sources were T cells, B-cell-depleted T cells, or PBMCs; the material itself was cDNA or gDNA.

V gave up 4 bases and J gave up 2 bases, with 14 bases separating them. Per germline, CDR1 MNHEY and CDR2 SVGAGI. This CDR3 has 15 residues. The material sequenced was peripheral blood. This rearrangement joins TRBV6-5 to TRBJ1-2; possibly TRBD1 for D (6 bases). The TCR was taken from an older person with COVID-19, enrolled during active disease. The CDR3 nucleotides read TGTGCCAGCAGTTTGTTCCGAGGACAGAACTATGGCTACACCTTC. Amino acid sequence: CASSLFRGQNYGYTF.